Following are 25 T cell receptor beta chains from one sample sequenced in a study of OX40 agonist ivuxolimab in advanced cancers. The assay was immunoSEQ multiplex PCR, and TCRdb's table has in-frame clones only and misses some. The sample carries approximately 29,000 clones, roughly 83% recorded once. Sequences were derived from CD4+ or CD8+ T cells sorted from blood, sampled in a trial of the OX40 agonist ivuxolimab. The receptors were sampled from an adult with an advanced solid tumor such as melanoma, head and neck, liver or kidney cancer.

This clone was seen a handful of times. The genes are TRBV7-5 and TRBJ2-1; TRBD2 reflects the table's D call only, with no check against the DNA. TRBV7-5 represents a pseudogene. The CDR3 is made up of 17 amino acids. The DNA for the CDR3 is TGTGTCAGAAGCTTAAATTGGCCGCGGAGCTCCTACAATGAGCAGTTCTTC. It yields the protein CVRSLNWPRSSYNEQFF.

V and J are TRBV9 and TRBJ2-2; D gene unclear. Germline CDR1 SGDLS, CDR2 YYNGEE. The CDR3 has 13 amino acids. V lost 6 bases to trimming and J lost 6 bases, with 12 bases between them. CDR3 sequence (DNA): TGTGCCAGCACGCCAGTCTTCTCCGGGGAGCTGTTTTTT. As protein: CASTPVFSGELFF.

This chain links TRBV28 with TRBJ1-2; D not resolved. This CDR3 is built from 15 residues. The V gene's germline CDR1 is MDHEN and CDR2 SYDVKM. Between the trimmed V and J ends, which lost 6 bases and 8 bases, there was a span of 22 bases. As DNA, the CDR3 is TGTGCCAGCAGGAGATATGGCAGCCAGTGGGAGGGCTACACCTTC. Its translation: CASRRYGSQWEGYTF.

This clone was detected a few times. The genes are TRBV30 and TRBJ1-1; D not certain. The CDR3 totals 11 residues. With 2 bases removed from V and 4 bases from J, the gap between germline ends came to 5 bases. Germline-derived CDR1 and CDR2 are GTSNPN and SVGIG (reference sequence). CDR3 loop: CAWSPITEAFF. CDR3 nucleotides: TGTGCCTGGAGTCCCATCACTGAAGCTTTCTTT.

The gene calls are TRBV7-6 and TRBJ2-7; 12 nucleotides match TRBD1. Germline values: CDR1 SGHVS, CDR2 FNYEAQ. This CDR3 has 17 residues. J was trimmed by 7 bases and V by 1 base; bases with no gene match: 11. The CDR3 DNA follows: TGTGCCAGCAGCTTAGAGGTGTCGGGACAGGGGGCTGGGGAGCAGTACTTC. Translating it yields CASSLEVSGQGAGEQYF. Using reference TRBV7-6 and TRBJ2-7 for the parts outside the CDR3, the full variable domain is GAGVSQSPRYKVTKRGQDVALRCDPISGHVSLYWYRQALGQGPEFLTYFNYEAQQDKSGLPNDRFSAERPEGSISTLTIQRTEQRDSAMYRCASSLEVSGQGAGEQYFGPGTRLTVT.

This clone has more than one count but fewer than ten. CDR3 sequence: CASSLRAMNTEAFF. The CDR3 DNA sequence: TGTGCCAGCAGCCTCAGGGCTATGAACACTGAAGCTTTCTTT. V gene TRBV11-2 combines with J gene TRBJ1-1; possibly TRBD1 for D (5 bases). V lost 5 bases to trimming and J lost 0 bases, with 10 bases between them. CDR1 is SGHAT, CDR2 FQNNGV, per germline. This CDR3 comprises 14 residues.

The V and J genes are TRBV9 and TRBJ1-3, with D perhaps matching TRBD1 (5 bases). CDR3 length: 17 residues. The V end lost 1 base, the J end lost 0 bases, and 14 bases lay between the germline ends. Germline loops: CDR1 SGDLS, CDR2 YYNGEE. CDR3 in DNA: TGTGCCAGCAGCGTACGACCTCAGGGTTTCTCTGGAAACACCATATATTTT. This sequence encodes CASSVRPQGFSGNTIYF.

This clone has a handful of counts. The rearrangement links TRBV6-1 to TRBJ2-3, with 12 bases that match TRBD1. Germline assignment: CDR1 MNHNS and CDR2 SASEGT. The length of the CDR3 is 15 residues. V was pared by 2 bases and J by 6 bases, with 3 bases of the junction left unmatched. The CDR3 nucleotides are TGTGCCAGCAGTGAATGGGACAGGGGGCAGGATACGCAGTATTTT. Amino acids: CASSEWDRGQDTQYF.

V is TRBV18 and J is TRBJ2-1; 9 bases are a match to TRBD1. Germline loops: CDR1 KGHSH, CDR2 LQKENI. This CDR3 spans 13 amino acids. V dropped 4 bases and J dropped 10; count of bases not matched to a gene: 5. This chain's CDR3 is CASSLQGAGEQFF. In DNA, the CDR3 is TGTGCCAGCTCACTACAGGGGGCAGGGGAGCAGTTCTTC.

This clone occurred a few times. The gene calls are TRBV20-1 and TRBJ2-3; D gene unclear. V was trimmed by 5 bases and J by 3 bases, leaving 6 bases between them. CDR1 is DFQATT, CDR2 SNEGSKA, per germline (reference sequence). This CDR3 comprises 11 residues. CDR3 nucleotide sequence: TGCAGTGCTTCCTCTACAGATACGCAGTATTTT. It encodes CSASSTDTQYF.

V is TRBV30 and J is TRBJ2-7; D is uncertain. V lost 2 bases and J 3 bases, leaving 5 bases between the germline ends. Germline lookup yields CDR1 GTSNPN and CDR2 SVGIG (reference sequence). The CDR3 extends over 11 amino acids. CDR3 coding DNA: TGTGCCTGGAGTTCCGTCTACGAGCAGTACTTC. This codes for CAWSSVYEQYF.

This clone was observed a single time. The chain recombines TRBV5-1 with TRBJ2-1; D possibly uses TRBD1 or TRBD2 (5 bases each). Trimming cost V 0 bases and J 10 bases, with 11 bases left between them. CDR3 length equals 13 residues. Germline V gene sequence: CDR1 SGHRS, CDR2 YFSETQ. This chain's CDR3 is CASSLDGGREQFF. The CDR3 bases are TGCGCCAGCAGCTTGGATGGGGGTAGAGAGCAGTTCTTC.

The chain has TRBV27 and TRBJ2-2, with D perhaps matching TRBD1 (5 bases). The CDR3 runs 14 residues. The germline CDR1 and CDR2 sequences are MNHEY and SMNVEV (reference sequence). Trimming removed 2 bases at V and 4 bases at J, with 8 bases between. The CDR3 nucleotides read TGTGCCAGCAGTTTACAGGGTACCACCGGGGAGCTGTTTTTT. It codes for CASSLQGTTGELFF.

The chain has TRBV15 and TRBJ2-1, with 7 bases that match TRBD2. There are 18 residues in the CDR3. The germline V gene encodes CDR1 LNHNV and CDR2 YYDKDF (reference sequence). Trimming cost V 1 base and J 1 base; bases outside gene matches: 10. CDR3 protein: CATSRAFPGRGSYNEQFF. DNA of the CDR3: TGTGCCACCAGCAGAGCCTTCCCGGGGAGGGGATCCTACAATGAGCAGTTCTTC.

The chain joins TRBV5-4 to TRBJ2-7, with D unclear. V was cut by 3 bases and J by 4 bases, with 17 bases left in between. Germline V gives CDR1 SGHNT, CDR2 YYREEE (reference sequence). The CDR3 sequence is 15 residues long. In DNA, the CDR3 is TGTGCCAGCAGCTCCGGGCCTGAGGTTAGGTACGAGCAGTACTTC. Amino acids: CASSSGPEVRYEQYF.

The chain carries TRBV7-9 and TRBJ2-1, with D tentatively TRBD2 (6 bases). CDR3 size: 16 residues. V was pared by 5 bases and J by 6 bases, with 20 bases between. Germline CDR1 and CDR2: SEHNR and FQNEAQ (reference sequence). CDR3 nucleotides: TGTGCCAGCAGCCCTACCGGGACTGGGGACCCCAATGAGCAGTTCTTC. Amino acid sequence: CASSPTGTGDPNEQFF.

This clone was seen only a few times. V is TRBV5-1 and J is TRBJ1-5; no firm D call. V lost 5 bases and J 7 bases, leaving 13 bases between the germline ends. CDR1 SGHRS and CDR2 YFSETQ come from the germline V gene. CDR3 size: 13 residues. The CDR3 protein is CASSFEGDQPQHF. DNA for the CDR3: TGCGCCAGCAGTTTCGAGGGTGACCAGCCCCAGCATTTT.

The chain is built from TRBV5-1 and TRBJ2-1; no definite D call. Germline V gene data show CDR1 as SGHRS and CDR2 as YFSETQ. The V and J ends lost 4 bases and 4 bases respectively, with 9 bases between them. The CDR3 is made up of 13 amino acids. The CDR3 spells CASSDPSYNEQFF. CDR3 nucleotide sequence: TGCGCCAGCAGCGACCCCAGTTACAATGAGCAGTTCTTC.

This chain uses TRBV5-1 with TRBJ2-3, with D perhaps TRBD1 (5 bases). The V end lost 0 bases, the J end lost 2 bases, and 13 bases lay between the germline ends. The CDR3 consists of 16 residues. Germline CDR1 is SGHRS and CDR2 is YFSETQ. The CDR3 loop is CASSLGRDTSTDTQYF. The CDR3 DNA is TGCGCCAGCAGCTTGGGCAGGGATACCTCCACAGATACGCAGTATTTT.

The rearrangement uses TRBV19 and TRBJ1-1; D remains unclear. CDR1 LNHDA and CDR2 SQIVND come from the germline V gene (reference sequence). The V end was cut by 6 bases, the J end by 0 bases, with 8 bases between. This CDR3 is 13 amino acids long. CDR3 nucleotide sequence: TGTGCCAGTAGGCAGAAAATGAACACTGAAGCTTTCTTT. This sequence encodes CASRQKMNTEAFF.

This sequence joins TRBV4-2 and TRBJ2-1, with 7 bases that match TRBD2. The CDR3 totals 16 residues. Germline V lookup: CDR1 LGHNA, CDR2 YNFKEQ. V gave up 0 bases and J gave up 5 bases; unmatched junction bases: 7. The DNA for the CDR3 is TGTGCCAGCAGCCAAGATGGAGCGGGGTGGAACAATGAGCAGTTCTTC. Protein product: CASSQDGAGWNNEQFF.

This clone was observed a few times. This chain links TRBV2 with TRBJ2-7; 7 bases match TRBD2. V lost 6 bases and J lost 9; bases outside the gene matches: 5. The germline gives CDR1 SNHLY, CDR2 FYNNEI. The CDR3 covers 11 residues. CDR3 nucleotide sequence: TGTGCCAGCAGGTTAATAGCGGGGCAGTACTTC. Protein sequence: CASRLIAGQYF.

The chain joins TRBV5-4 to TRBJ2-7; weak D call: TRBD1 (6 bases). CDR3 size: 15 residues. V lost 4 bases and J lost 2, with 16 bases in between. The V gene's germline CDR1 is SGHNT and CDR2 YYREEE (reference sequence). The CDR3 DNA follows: TGTGCCAGCAGCCTGCGGCAGACAGGTGCCTACGAGCAGTACTTC. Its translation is CASSLRQTGAYEQYF.

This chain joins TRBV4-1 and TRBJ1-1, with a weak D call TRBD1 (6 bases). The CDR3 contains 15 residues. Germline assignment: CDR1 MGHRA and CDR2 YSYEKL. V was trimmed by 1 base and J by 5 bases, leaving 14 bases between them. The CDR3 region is CASSQGREGGTEAFF. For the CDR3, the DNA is TGCGCCAGCAGCCAAGGGAGGGAAGGGGGGACTGAAGCTTTCTTT.

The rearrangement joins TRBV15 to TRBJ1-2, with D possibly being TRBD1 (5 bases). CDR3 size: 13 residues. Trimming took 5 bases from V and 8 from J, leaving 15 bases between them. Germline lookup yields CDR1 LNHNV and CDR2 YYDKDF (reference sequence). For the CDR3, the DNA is TGTGCCACCAGCCGAAACACAGGAGGCGGCTACACCTTC. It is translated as CATSRNTGGGYTF. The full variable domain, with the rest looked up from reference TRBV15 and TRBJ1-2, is DAMVIQNPRYQVTQFGKPVTLSCSQTLNHNVMYWYQQKSSQAPKLLFHYYDKDFNNEADTPDNFQSRRPNTSFCFLDIRSPGLGDTAMYLCATSRNTGGGYTFGSGTRLTVV.